Listed below are T cell receptor beta chains from one sample, sequenced in a study of control samples from healthy donors and cancer patients. TCRdb's copy holds only in-frame clones and misses some; the assay was immunoSEQ multiplex PCR. The sample includes 95,000 to 130,000 clones, about 93% seen only once; the top ten take about 2.6%. Sample: blood. These receptors were taken from a man aged 30 to 39 in good health. CDR3s include the opening cysteine and the closing phenylalanine or tryptophan. The D gene is left open where the match is weak. The size field is filled for only some rows; it gives once, few, many or a size class.

D gene: NA
CDR3 length: 15
clone size: once
V gene: TRBV6-5
J gene: TRBJ1-2
CDR3 protein: CASTRTGGVNYGYTF
CDR3 DNA: TGTGCCAGCACCAGAACGGGGGGCGTAAACTATGGCTACACCTTC

D gene: TRBD1
CDR3 length: 15
clone size: NA
V gene: TRBV28
J gene: TRBJ1-2
CDR3 protein: CASRTTTGAVYGYTF
CDR3 DNA: TGTGCCAGCAGAACAACAACAGGGGCAGTGTATGGCTACACCTTC

D gene: TRBD1
CDR3 length: 13
clone size: NA
V gene: TRBV28
J gene: TRBJ1-2
CDR3 protein: CASTDRGRDGYTF
CDR3 DNA: TGTGCCAGCACAGACAGGGGGCGGGACGGCTACACCTTC

D gene: NA
CDR3 length: 10
clone size: few
V gene: TRBV19
J gene: TRBJ1-1
CDR3 protein: CASWSGEAFF
CDR3 DNA: TGTGCCAGTTGGTCCGGGGAAGCTTTCTTT

D gene: NA
CDR3 length: 13
clone size: NA
V gene: TRBV12-3/TRBV12-4
J gene: TRBJ1-2
CDR3 protein: CASSSRGISGYTF
CDR3 DNA: TGTGCCAGCAGTTCACGGGGAATATCGGGCTACACCTTC

D gene: NA
CDR3 length: 14
clone size: NA
V gene: TRBV5-1
J gene: TRBJ1-2
CDR3 protein: CASSLRDNREGYTF
CDR3 DNA: TGCGCCAGCTCACTCCGGGACAACCGGGAGGGCTACACCTTC

D gene: NA
CDR3 length: 16
clone size: NA
V gene: TRBV11-3
J gene: TRBJ2-5
CDR3 protein: CASSFGGGQWEETQYF
CDR3 DNA: TGTGCCAGCAGCTTTGGGGGGGGACAATGGGAAGAGACCCAGTACTTC

D gene: NA
CDR3 length: 15
clone size: NA
V gene: TRBV6-5
J gene: TRBJ2-7
CDR3 protein: CASSYQGQGHYEQYF
CDR3 DNA: TGTGCCAGCAGTTATCAGGGGCAGGGGCACTACGAGCAGTACTTC

D gene: TRBD1
CDR3 length: 14
clone size: NA
V gene: TRBV5-1
J gene: TRBJ1-1
CDR3 protein: CASSSGQANTEAFF
CDR3 DNA: TGCGCCAGCAGCTCGGGACAGGCGAACACTGAAGCTTTCTTT

D gene: NA
CDR3 length: 15
clone size: NA
V gene: TRBV6-1
J gene: TRBJ1-2
CDR3 protein: CASSEGVAGFYGYTF
CDR3 DNA: TGTGCCAGCAGTGAAGGAGTAGCGGGGTTCTATGGCTACACCTTC

D gene: NA
CDR3 length: 14
clone size: NA
V gene: TRBV27
J gene: TRBJ1-2
CDR3 protein: CASSPGAANYGYTF
CDR3 DNA: TGTGCCAGCAGTCCTGGGGCGGCGAACTATGGCTACACCTTC

D gene: NA
CDR3 length: 11
clone size: NA
V gene: TRBV2
J gene: TRBJ2-7
CDR3 protein: CASSDVYEQYF
CDR3 DNA: TGTGCCAGCAGTGACGTATACGAGCAGTACTTC

D gene: TRBD1
CDR3 length: 15
clone size: NA
V gene: TRBV18
J gene: TRBJ1-2
CDR3 protein: CASSRTGSLSYGYTF
CDR3 DNA: TGTGCCAGCTCTCGGACAGGCAGCTTGTCCTATGGCTACACCTTC

D gene: NA
CDR3 length: 14
clone size: NA
V gene: TRBV5-1
J gene: TRBJ2-3
CDR3 protein: CASSLERVGDTQYF
CDR3 DNA: TGCGCCAGCAGCTTGGAAAGGGTAGGAGATACGCAGTATTTT

D gene: NA
CDR3 length: 17
clone size: NA
V gene: TRBV18
J gene: TRBJ1-3
CDR3 protein: CASSPGFGGGSGNTIYF
CDR3 DNA: TGTGCCAGCTCACCGGGTTTCGGGGGAGGCTCTGGAAACACCATATATTTT

D gene: TRBD1
CDR3 length: 12
clone size: NA
V gene: TRBV7-2
J gene: TRBJ1-2
CDR3 protein: CASSLQGAGYTF
CDR3 DNA: TGTGCCAGCAGCCTACAGGGGGCGGGCTACACCTTC

D gene: NA
CDR3 length: 13
clone size: NA
V gene: TRBV9
J gene: TRBJ1-1
CDR3 protein: CASSAPLHTEAFF
CDR3 DNA: TGTGCCAGCAGCGCCCCTCTGCACACTGAAGCTTTCTTT

D gene: NA
CDR3 length: 14
clone size: NA
V gene: TRBV6-5
J gene: TRBJ1-3
CDR3 protein: CASAGPLSGNTIYF
CDR3 DNA: TGTGCCAGTGCCGGACCGCTCTCTGGAAACACCATATATTTT

D gene: NA
CDR3 length: 15
clone size: NA
V gene: TRBV4-2
J gene: TRBJ1-2
CDR3 protein: CASSQSQTGSYGYTF
CDR3 DNA: TGTGCCAGCAGCCAATCTCAGACAGGTTCCTATGGCTACACCTTC

D gene: TRBD1
CDR3 length: 15
clone size: NA
V gene: TRBV18
J gene: TRBJ2-3
CDR3 protein: CASSPGQGARDTQYF
CDR3 DNA: TGTGCCAGCTCACCCGGACAGGGGGCACGAGATACGCAGTATTTT

D gene: NA
CDR3 length: 15
clone size: NA
V gene: TRBV19
J gene: TRBJ1-3
CDR3 protein: CASSATLSSGNTIYF
CDR3 DNA: TGTGCCAGTAGTGCGACCCTCAGCTCTGGAAACACCATATATTTT

D gene: NA
CDR3 length: 13
clone size: NA
V gene: TRBV7-8
J gene: TRBJ1-2
CDR3 protein: CASSLAKGDGYTF
CDR3 DNA: TGTGCCAGCAGCTTAGCGAAAGGCGACGGCTACACCTTC

D gene: TRBD2
CDR3 length: 19
clone size: NA
V gene: TRBV6-6
J gene: TRBJ2-1
CDR3 protein: CASSPPSILAGGLHNEQFF
CDR3 DNA: TGTGCCAGCAGTCCCCCCTCTATACTAGCGGGGGGGCTCCACAATGAGCAGTTCTTC

D gene: NA
CDR3 length: 16
clone size: NA
V gene: TRBV7-9
J gene: TRBJ2-4
CDR3 protein: CASSLEGVGAKNIQYF
CDR3 DNA: TGTGCTAGCAGCTTAGAAGGAGTCGGAGCCAAAAACATTCAGTACTTC

D gene: NA
CDR3 length: 13
clone size: NA
V gene: TRBV10-3
J gene: TRBJ1-4
CDR3 protein: CAISVEQNEKLFF
CDR3 DNA: TGTGCCATCAGTGTAGAACAGAATGAAAAACTGTTTTTT

D gene: TRBD1
CDR3 length: 19
clone size: NA
V gene: TRBV24-1
J gene: TRBJ2-5
CDR3 protein: CATSHPPESGRGREKTQYF
CDR3 DNA: TGTGCCACCAGCCATCCCCCGGAATCGGGAAGGGGGCGCGAAAAGACCCAGTACTTC

D gene: NA
CDR3 length: 12
clone size: NA
V gene: TRBV7-2
J gene: TRBJ2-1
CDR3 protein: CASSSELQKQFF
CDR3 DNA: TGTGCCAGCAGCTCCGAATTGCAAAAGCAGTTCTTC

D gene: TRBD1
CDR3 length: 13
clone size: NA
V gene: TRBV4-1
J gene: TRBJ1-2
CDR3 protein: CASSPDRSYGYTF
CDR3 DNA: TGCGCCAGCAGCCCGGACAGGAGCTATGGCTACACCTTC

D gene: TRBD2
CDR3 length: 16
clone size: NA
V gene: TRBV28
J gene: TRBJ2-1
CDR3 protein: CASSTSGGLRYNEQFF
CDR3 DNA: TGTGCCAGCTCTACTAGCGGGGGGCTCCGTTACAATGAGCAGTTCTTC

D gene: NA
CDR3 length: 13
clone size: NA
V gene: TRBV27
J gene: TRBJ2-3
CDR3 protein: CASRRGSTDTQYF
CDR3 DNA: TGTGCCAGCAGACGGGGGAGCACAGATACGCAGTATTTT

D gene: NA
CDR3 length: 13
clone size: once
V gene: TRBV28
J gene: TRBJ1-2
CDR3 protein: CASSLESDYGYTF
CDR3 DNA: TGTGCCAGTAGTTTAGAGTCTGACTATGGCTACACCTTC

D gene: NA
CDR3 length: 13
clone size: NA
V gene: TRBV6-5
J gene: TRBJ1-1
CDR3 protein: CASSIPGLDEAFF
CDR3 DNA: TGTGCCAGCAGTATTCCGGGACTGGATGAAGCTTTCTTT

D gene: NA
CDR3 length: 16
clone size: few
V gene: TRBV7-9
J gene: TRBJ2-2
CDR3 protein: CASSPRITGNTGELFF
CDR3 DNA: TGTGCCAGCAGCCCACGGATTACAGGGAACACCGGGGAGCTGTTTTTT

D gene: NA
CDR3 length: 15
clone size: NA
V gene: TRBV24-1
J gene: TRBJ2-3
CDR3 protein: CATSDPTLYTDTQYF
CDR3 DNA: TGTGCCACCAGTGACCCGACCCTGTACACAGATACGCAGTATTTT

D gene: NA
CDR3 length: 14
clone size: once
V gene: TRBV5-1
J gene: TRBJ2-7
CDR3 protein: CASSPSGAPYEQYF
CDR3 DNA: TGCGCCAGCAGCCCTTCGGGAGCGCCCTACGAGCAGTACTTC

D gene: NA
CDR3 length: 15
clone size: NA
V gene: TRBV28
J gene: TRBJ2-4
CDR3 protein: CASLSIGGAKNIQYF
CDR3 DNA: TGTGCCAGCTTGTCGATAGGCGGAGCCAAAAACATTCAGTACTTC

D gene: TRBD1
CDR3 length: 15
clone size: NA
V gene: TRBV5-6
J gene: TRBJ1-4
CDR3 protein: CASSPKDRAGEKLFF
CDR3 DNA: TGTGCCAGCAGCCCAAAGGACAGGGCTGGCGAAAAACTGTTTTTT

D gene: TRBD2
CDR3 length: 16
clone size: NA
V gene: TRBV11-2
J gene: TRBJ2-1
CDR3 protein: CASSFREAGDYNEQFF
CDR3 DNA: TGTGCCAGCAGCTTTAGGGAAGCGGGGGACTACAATGAGCAGTTCTTC

D gene: NA
CDR3 length: 12
clone size: NA
V gene: TRBV9
J gene: TRBJ1-1
CDR3 protein: CASSHKGGEAFF
CDR3 DNA: TGTGCCAGCAGCCACAAGGGGGGAGAAGCTTTCTTT

D gene: NA
CDR3 length: 16
clone size: few
V gene: TRBV7-6
J gene: TRBJ1-5
CDR3 protein: CASSLAGGMGNQPQHF
CDR3 DNA: TGTGCCAGCAGCCTGGCGGGGGGAATGGGCAATCAGCCCCAGCATTTT

D gene: TRBD1
CDR3 length: 14
clone size: NA
V gene: TRBV7-8
J gene: TRBJ1-2
CDR3 protein: CASSLNGQGLGDTF
CDR3 DNA: TGTGCCAGCAGCCTCAACGGACAGGGTTTAGGAGACACCTTC

D gene: NA
CDR3 length: 17
clone size: NA
V gene: TRBV7-8
J gene: TRBJ2-1
CDR3 protein: CASSPTMIGGSYNEQFF
CDR3 DNA: TGTGCCAGCAGCCCTACTATGATCGGGGGCTCCTACAATGAGCAGTTCTTC